The 22 T cell receptor beta chains reported below all come from one sample, sequenced in a study of CD8+ T cells in alopecia areata. Extraction of RNA preceded its reverse transcription into cDNA, which served as the sequencing template. The protocol was immunoSEQ multiplex PCR, while the TCRdb copy is restricted to in-frame clones and leaves out a portion. The sample lists over 150,000 clones, more than 60% seen once, with under 2% in the top ten. Sequenced here: CD4+ T cells sorted from blood, sampled at week 0. The origin of the receptors is a human donor with alopecia areata.

In its sample, this clone was seen a few times. The chain is built from TRBV7-2 and TRBJ2-3; D gene unclear. V lost 5 bases to trimming and J lost 6 bases, with 15 bases between them. CDR1 SGHTA and CDR2 FQGNSA come from the germline V gene. CDR3 length equals 14 residues. This CDR3 is CASSPSVPVDTQYF. CDR3 DNA sequence: TGTGCCAGCAGCCCCTCTGTTCCTGTGGATACGCAGTATTTT.

The chain links TRBV29-1 to TRBJ1-2; D may be TRBD1 (6 bases). Germline CDR1 is SQVTM and CDR2 is ANQGSEA. This CDR3 contains 13 residues. Deletions cut 6 bases from V and 8 bases from J, with 19 bases between. The CDR3 nucleotides are TGCAGCGTCGAACCAAGGGGGACGTGGGGCTACACCTTC. Translating it yields CSVEPRGTWGYTF. The full variable domain, with the rest looked up from reference TRBV29-1 and TRBJ1-2, is SAVISQKPSRDICQRGTSLTIQCQVDSQVTMMFWYRQQPGQSLTLIATANQGSEATYESGFVIDKFPISRPNLTFSTLTVSNMSPEDSSIYLCSVEPRGTWGYTFGSGTRLTVV.

This clone has just a few counts. This chain uses TRBV5-1 with TRBJ1-2; D may be TRBD1 (5 bases). The length of the CDR3 is 13 residues. V was shortened by 0 bases and J by 5 bases, with 8 bases between the two germline ends. Germline V lookup: CDR1 SGHRS, CDR2 YFSETQ. CDR3 in DNA: TGCGCCAGCAGCTTGGACAGGCAGTATGGCTACACCTTC. Translation gives CASSLDRQYGYTF.

The rearrangement uses TRBV29-1 and TRBJ2-6, with a possible D match to TRBD1 (5 bases). CDR1 is SQVTM, CDR2 ANQGSEA, per germline. Deletions cut 4 bases from V and 1 base from J, with 8 bases between. The CDR3 extends over 14 amino acids. CDR3 coding DNA: TGCAGCGTTGCCGCAGGGTCTGGGGCCAACGTCCTGACTTTC. This sequence encodes CSVAAGSGANVLTF.

This clone was counted once. The rearrangement joins TRBV29-1 to TRBJ2-4, with 7 bases identical to TRBD1. Germline CDR1 and CDR2: SQVTM and ANQGSEA. Germline trimming cut 3 bases from V and 3 bases from J; bases unmatched to any gene: 2. The CDR3 totals 13 residues. The CDR3 is CSVDDRVKNIQYF. The CDR3, as DNA: TGCAGCGTTGATGACAGGGTCAAAAACATTCAGTACTTC.

The chain is built from TRBV23-1 and TRBJ2-6; 9 nucleotides align to TRBD2. TRBV23-1 is treated as an ORF (open reading frame) with a function not yet certain. V was pared by 6 bases and J by 3 bases, with 9 bases of the junction left unmatched. This CDR3 spans 17 amino acids. The CDR3, as DNA: TGCGCCAGCAGCAGGTGCGGGGGGGGCCGTGGGGCCAACGTCCTGACTTTC. Translating it yields CASSRCGGGRGANVLTF.

This clone is labeled medium-sized. The chain has TRBV19 and TRBJ1-4; perhaps TRBD1 as D (5 bases). Germline V gene sequence: CDR1 LNHDA, CDR2 SQIVND (reference sequence). The CDR3 is 15 amino acids. The V gene lost 4 bases and the J gene lost 5 bases, with 14 bases spanning the gap. CDR3 sequence: CASSSPKGMNEKLFF. CDR3 in DNA: TGTGCCAGTAGTAGTCCTAAGGGGATGAATGAAAAACTGTTTTTT.

The gene calls are TRBV7-2 and TRBJ1-2, with D maybe TRBD1 (5 bases). Trimming took 1 base from V and 4 from J, leaving 7 bases between them. This CDR3 is built from 13 residues. The germline V gene encodes CDR1 SGHTA and CDR2 FQGNSA. CDR3 coding DNA: TGTGCCAGCAGCTTAGACACAGGCTATGGCTACACCTTC. Translated, it gives CASSLDTGYGYTF. The variable domain in full, with the rest retrieved from reference TRBV7-2 and TRBJ1-2, is GAGVSQSPSNKVTEKGKDVELRCDPISGHTALYWYRQSLGQGLEFLIYFQGNSAPDKSGLPSDRFSAERTGGSVSTLTIQRTQQEDSAVYLCASSLDTGYGYTFGSGTRLTVV.

The V and J genes are TRBV10-3 and TRBJ2-4; 9 nucleotides line up with TRBD1. Germline trimming cut 7 bases from V and 5 bases from J; bases unmatched to any gene: 6. CDR1 and CDR2 from the germline V gene are ENHRY and SYGVKD. The CDR3 runs 14 residues. The CDR3 reads CAIKGTGIQNIQYF. The CDR3 DNA reads as TGTGCCATCAAAGGGACAGGGATCCAAAACATTCAGTACTTC.

This clone was seen only a few times. This chain connects TRBV5-1 to TRBJ2-2; D perhaps matches TRBD2 (5 bases). V lost 0 bases, J lost 7 bases, and 16 bases lay in between. The CDR3 is made up of 16 amino acids. The germline gives CDR1 SGHRS, CDR2 YFSETQ. In DNA, the CDR3 is TGCGCCAGCAGCTTGGTCCAGGACGTAAGCGGCGGGGAGCTGTTTTTT. Translating gives CASSLVQDVSGGELFF.

This clone was detected once. This sequence joins TRBV20-1 and TRBJ2-5, with TRBD2 as a possible D gene (5 bases). Germline assignment: CDR1 DFQATT and CDR2 SNEGSKA (reference sequence). CDR3 size: 11 residues. The V gene lost 8 bases and the J gene lost 5 bases, with 12 bases spanning the gap. This chain's CDR3 is CSNGVSETQYF. CDR3 DNA sequence: TGCAGTAACGGGGTATCGGAGACCCAGTACTTC.

The CDR3 is CARARGNEQFF. CDR3 coding DNA: TGTGCCCGTGCCAGGGGAAATGAGCAGTTCTTC. This chain joins TRBV30 and TRBJ2-1; D may be TRBD1 (6 bases). V lost 8 bases and J lost 7, with 12 bases in between. Germline loops: CDR1 GTSNPN, CDR2 SVGIG (reference sequence). The CDR3 has 11 amino acids.

The CDR3: CSVGQGIKETQYF. Written as DNA, the CDR3 is TGCAGCGTGGGACAGGGGATCAAGGAGACCCAGTACTTC. The chain has TRBV29-1 and TRBJ2-5, with 10 bases lining up with TRBD1. This CDR3 is built from 13 residues. Unmatched junction bases numbered 6, after V lost 6 bases and J lost 5 bases. Germline CDR1 is SQVTM and CDR2 is ANQGSEA. Looking up the rest from reference TRBV29-1 and TRBJ2-5 gives the full variable domain: SAVISQKPSRDICQRGTSLTIQCQVDSQVTMMFWYRQQPGQSLTLIATANQGSEATYESGFVIDKFPISRPNLTFSTLTVSNMSPEDSSIYLCSVGQGIKETQYFGPGTRLLVL.

The gene calls are TRBV11-2 and TRBJ2-3; 9 bases are shared with TRBD2. The V gene's germline CDR1 is SGHAT and CDR2 FQNNGV. V lost 4 bases and J lost 6; bases outside the gene matches: 11. There are 16 residues in the CDR3. The DNA for the CDR3 is TGTGCCAGCAGCTCGCAGAGGAGCGGGGGGCGGGATACGCAGTATTTT. Amino acid sequence: CASSSQRSGGRDTQYF. The full variable domain, in which reference TRBV11-2 and TRBJ2-3 provide the parts outside the CDR3, is EAGVAQSPRYKIIEKRQSVAFWCNPISGHATLYWYQQILGQGPKLLIQFQNNGVVDDSQLPKDRFSAERLKGVDSTLKIQPAKLEDSAVYLCASSSQRSGGRDTQYFGPGTRLTVL.

The chain carries TRBV29-1 and TRBJ2-7; the match to TRBD2 covers 15 bases. This CDR3 is 16 amino acids long. J lost 0 bases, V lost 6 bases, and 6 bases had no gene match. Germline V gives CDR1 SQVTM, CDR2 ANQGSEA. CDR3 residues: CSVAGTSGGLSYEQYF. The CDR3, as DNA: TGCAGCGTCGCCGGGACTAGCGGGGGGCTCTCCTACGAGCAGTACTTC.

The V call is TRBV29-1, the J call TRBJ2-2; 7 positions agree with TRBD1. CDR1 and CDR2 (germline): SQVTM, ANQGSEA. Trimming removed 3 bases from V and 6 bases from J; junction bases left unmatched: 4. There are 13 residues in the CDR3. CDR3 residues: CSVDKGASGELFF. Written as DNA, the CDR3 is TGCAGCGTTGACAAGGGGGCATCCGGGGAGCTGTTTTTT.

The rearrangement uses TRBV7-8 and TRBJ2-5; D gene uncertain. Germline V gene lookup returns CDR1 SGHVS and CDR2 FQNEAQ. The CDR3 runs to 12 residues. Trimming shortened V by 7 bases and J by 0 bases, and 6 bases separated the two germline ends. The CDR3 DNA sequence: TGTGCCAGCATTGGGTACCAAGAGACCCAGTACTTC. Protein: CASIGYQETQYF. Filled out from reference TRBV7-8 and TRBJ2-5, the complete variable domain reads GAGVSQSPRYKVAKRGQDVALRCDPISGHVSLFWYQQALGQGPEFLTYFQNEAQLDKSGLPSDRFFAERPEGSVSTLKIQRTQQEDSAVYLCASIGYQETQYFGPGTRLLVL.

The chain uses TRBV13 and TRBJ1-2; 8 bases match TRBD1. With 4 bases clipped from V and 8 bases from J, the junction kept 9 bases outside the gene matches. CDR1 is PRHDT and CDR2 is FYEKMQ in the germline V gene (reference sequence). This CDR3 is built from 14 residues. The chain's CDR3 is CASSSTGGLDGYTF. The CDR3 DNA reads as TGTGCCAGCAGCTCCACAGGGGGGCTCGACGGCTACACCTTC.

A word on this clone: This same CDR3 is encoded by further DNA sequences in the sample. V usage is TRBV29-1 and J usage is TRBJ2-6, with D hard to call. Trimming shortened V by 4 bases and J by 1 base, and 2 bases separated the two germline ends. CDR3 size: 12 residues. Germline CDR1 SQVTM, CDR2 ANQGSEA. CDR3: CSVVSGANVLTF. Written as DNA, the CDR3 is TGCAGCGTTGTATCTGGGGCCAACGTCCTGACTTTC.

The rearrangement uses TRBV2 and TRBJ2-5; 9 bases fit TRBD2. Germline V gives CDR1 SNHLY, CDR2 FYNNEI. The CDR3 has 16 residues. Losses at the gene ends were 8 bases for V and 5 bases for J; bases not matched to a gene: 15. This CDR3 is CASAPGGGALTETQYF. The CDR3 DNA reads as TGTGCCAGCGCCCCTGGCGGGGGGGCTTTGACGGAGACCCAGTACTTC.

By proportion, this clone is medium-sized. This chain joins TRBV11-2 and TRBJ2-2; D might be TRBD2 (5 bases). The CDR3 runs to 14 residues. CDR1 SGHAT and CDR2 FQNNGV come from the germline V gene. V lost 2 bases to trimming and J lost 6 bases, with 10 bases between them. The CDR3 nucleotides are TGTGCCAGCAGCTTAATGAGCGGCTCCGGGGAGCTGTTTTTT. Its protein product is CASSLMSGSGELFF. The full variable domain, with the rest looked up from reference TRBV11-2 and TRBJ2-2, is EAGVAQSPRYKIIEKRQSVAFWCNPISGHATLYWYQQILGQGPKLLIQFQNNGVVDDSQLPKDRFSAERLKGVDSTLKIQPAKLEDSAVYLCASSLMSGSGELFFGEGSRLTVL.

This chain uses TRBV29-1 with TRBJ2-7, with unresolved D. V lost 4 bases and J 2 bases, leaving 6 bases between the germline ends. The germline CDR1 and CDR2 sequences are SQVTM and ANQGSEA. The CDR3 runs to 11 residues. CDR3 loop: CSVAQTYEQYF. For the CDR3, the DNA is TGCAGCGTTGCACAGACCTACGAGCAGTACTTC.